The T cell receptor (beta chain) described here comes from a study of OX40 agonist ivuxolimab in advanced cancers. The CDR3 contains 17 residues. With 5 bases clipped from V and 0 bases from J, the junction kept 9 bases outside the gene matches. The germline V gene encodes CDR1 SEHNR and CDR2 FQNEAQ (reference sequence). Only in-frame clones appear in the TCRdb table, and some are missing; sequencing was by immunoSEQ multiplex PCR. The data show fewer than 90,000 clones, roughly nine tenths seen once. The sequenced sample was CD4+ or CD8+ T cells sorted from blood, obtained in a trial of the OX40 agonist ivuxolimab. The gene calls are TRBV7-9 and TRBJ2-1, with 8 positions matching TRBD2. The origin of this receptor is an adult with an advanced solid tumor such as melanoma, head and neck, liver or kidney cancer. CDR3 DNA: TGTGCCAGCAGCCCCCCGGGGGGGTGGAGCTCCTACAATGAGCAGTTCTTC. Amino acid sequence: CASSPPGGWSSYNEQFF. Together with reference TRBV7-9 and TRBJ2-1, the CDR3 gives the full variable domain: DTGVSQNPRHKITKRGQNVTFRCDPISEHNRLYWYRQTLGQGPEFLTYFQNEAQLEKSRLLSDRFSAERPKGSFSTLEIQRTEQGDSAMYLCASSPPGGWSSYNEQFFGPGTRLTVL.